Sequencing of this T cell receptor beta chain was carried out in a study of T cells in Graves' hyperthyroidism and ophthalmopathy (dated by TCRdb to between 2018 and 2021). Background on the whole study: Peripheral blood samples were taken at initial diagnosis, before any treatment was given. After sampling, hyperthyroidism patients received methimazole starting at 30 mg daily, and ophthalmopathy patients received high-dose intravenous methylprednisolone. TCR V-J signatures able to tell the groups apart were searched for in a discovery cohort of around 95 patients, of whom over 40 had Graves' ophthalmopathy and 55 to 60 had stable Graves' hyperthyroidism. The roughly 94 discovery patients were randomly split 7:3 into training and test sets. In several Graves' hyperthyroidism patients, the study also compared T-cell repertoires from thyroid tissue with T-cell repertoires from blood. Prospective prediction of ophthalmopathy was tested in an independent validation cohort of 18 to 20 hyperthyroidism patients and 17 patients who later progressed to ophthalmopathy. TCR Vbeta CDR3 sequencing of 140 or so peripheral blood samples (roughly 41 ophthalmopathy, about 75 hyperthyroidism and roughly 17 progressor patients) is reported in the paper. The research as a whole found: Most expanded thyroid clonotypes (frequency above 0.001) were also found in blood, which suggests that blood repertoires may mirror thyroid immune responses. During validation, the model predicted progression to ophthalmopathy a median of around six months ahead of onset, with just under 71% sensitivity and under 85% specificity. No statistical method was used to fix the sample size in advance, and group allocation was not hidden from the investigators. A model built on a 13 V-J signature distinguished ophthalmopathy from stable hyperthyroidism, reaching roughly 88% sensitivity and approximately 81% specificity in cross-validation and 80%/75% in testing.

Concerning this clonotype: The specificity of this receptor is unknown. Qualities for individual bases were not recorded, and no much larger clone is one base off.

Trimming accounts for 5 bases at V and 6 bases at J, while the number of junction bases matched to no gene is 10. The CDR3 contains 17 residues, cysteine and phenylalanine counted. CDR3 DNA is the only sequence kept; it has 51 bases, read in frame from the first base. CDR1 is given as SGHVS and CDR2 as FQNEAQ, both from the germline V gene. The TCR beta CDR3 regions were amplified from RNA transcripts. The TCR CDR3 was subjected to a first round of RT-PCR using the HTBI primer set and the Qiagen OneStep RT-PCR kit. Libraries were constructed in a second round of multiplex PCR, after which size selection and purification were performed. Libraries were sequenced paired-end with 100 bp reads on an Illumina HiSeq2000. Per the original workflow: Raw data were processed with SOAPnuke, discarding reads with adapters, uncalled bases, mean Phred below 15, or no exact constant-primer or identifier match. COPE v1.2.5 was used to merge high-quality paired reads, and clonotypes were defined as unique nucleotide sequences. MiTCR v1.1 was used to align clonotypes to the IMGT TRBV, TRBD and TRBJ reference segments. Only V-J combinations with frequency above 0.0001, covering about 99% of repertoires, were analysed. The TCS score was defined as F50 (clonal expansion) divided by E x V (chaos), with BLOSUM62-based TCRdist calculated between CDR3 peptides within each V-J. Welch's t-statistics and random forest reduced around 510 V-J features to 10 to 15, which were used in a naive Bayes classifier (R e1071). TCRdb handled the public reads itself, with Q25 trimming in fastp and clone calling in MiXCR, and kept productive beta chains. Duplicate CDR3 protein sequences are folded into a single record with the most common DNA and genes. TCRdb's processing, not the authors' own work, is the source of the V and J calls. Here the sample has a few hundred thousand distinct CDR3 sequences; less than 15% occur a single time. About 14% of the sample lies in the top ten.

Graves' hyperthyroidism was defined as stable when no progression to ophthalmopathy occurred over 18 months of follow-up. Hyperthyroidism patients were newly diagnosed, with disease duration under 2 months, and aged 18 to 65 years. Exclusion was applied to patients with uncontrolled infections, other autoimmune diseases, pregnancy or lactation. Diagnoses relied on clinical symptoms, serum thyroxine and TRAb, thyroid ultrasound and orbital computed tomography. PBMCs were isolated from approximately 10 ml of fresh peripheral blood by Ficoll-Paque density gradient centrifugation. Total RNA was extracted using Trizol reagent, and RNA quality was assessed on an Agilent 2100 Bioanalyzer.

The clonotype was recovered from a woman between 35 and 50 years old with Graves' hyperthyroidism. Sequenced: blood. The chain was built from TRBV7-8 and TRBJ2-1; 13 junctional bases match TRBD2. The base sequence is TGTGCCAGCAGCCCCCGACGGACTAGCGGGAGTATCAATGAGCAGTTCTTC. Its translation is CASSPRRTSGSINEQFF.